A selection of T cell receptor beta chains follows, all from one sample in a study of beta chain features in type 1 diabetes. Clones were read by immunoSEQ multiplex PCR, and TCRdb kept only the in-frame ones, dropping some. The sample includes 250,000 to 300,000 clones, around an eighth of them seen just once. The specimen sequenced was naive CD4+ T cells from blood. Receptor source: a man younger than 45 with type 1 diabetes. CDR3s include the opening cysteine and the closing phenylalanine or tryptophan. D genes are given only for firm matches. Not every row has a clone size; where given, it reads once, few, many or a size class.

D gene	clone size	V gene	J gene	CDR3 DNA	CDR3 protein
-	-	TRBV7-2	TRBJ2-5	TGTGCCAGCAGCTTCCTTTTTCTTGAGACCCAGTACTTC	CASSFLFLETQYF
TRBD2	-	TRBV28	TRBJ2-7	TGTGCCAGCAGTTTATCGGCATCTTCGACTAGCGGGCGCCCCTACGAGCAGTACTTC	CASSLSASSTSGRPYEQYF
-	-	TRBV6-5	TRBJ2-7	TGTGCCAGCAGTTACCAGCGGGTCTCCTACGAGCAGTACTTC	CASSYQRVSYEQYF
-	few	TRBV19	TRBJ1-5	TGTGCCAGTAGTATAGTCCAGGGGAATCAGCCCCAGCATTTT	CASSIVQGNQPQHF
-	few	TRBV5-1	TRBJ1-2	TGCGCCAGCAGCTTGGGGTCGACTATAGATGGCTACACCTTC	CASSLGSTIDGYTF
TRBD1	-	TRBV15	TRBJ2-6	TGTGCCACCAGCAGAGATTACGGACAGGGTTTCTCTGGGGCCAACGTCCTGACTTTC	CATSRDYGQGFSGANVLTF
TRBD1	-	TRBV6-1	TRBJ2-5	TGTGCCAGCAGGACCGGGACAGGCCAAGAGACCCAGTACTTC	CASRTGTGQETQYF
TRBD2	few	TRBV19	TRBJ2-1	TGTGCCAGTAGTGCACTAGCGGGAGGGTACAATGAGCAGTTCTTC	CASSALAGGYNEQFF
-	few	TRBV19	TRBJ2-1	TGTGCCAGTAGTATATACCCAACTAATCAGGGTGAGCAGTTCTTC	CASSIYPTNQGEQFF
TRBD2	few	TRBV4-3	TRBJ2-5	TGCGCCAGCAGCGCGGGACTAGCGGGCCTGCAAGAGACCCAGTACTTC	CASSAGLAGLQETQYF
-	-	TRBV7-2	TRBJ2-4	TGTGCCAGCAGCCCGACTCCCGGGAACATTCAGTACTTC	CASSPTPGNIQYF
TRBD2	few	TRBV6-1	TRBJ2-3	TGTGCCAGCCTCCTAGCGGGCACAGATACGCAGTATTTT	CASLLAGTDTQYF
-	-	TRBV7-9	TRBJ2-7	TGTGCCAGCAGCCCCGGGACACCTAATTCTGAGCAGTACTTC	CASSPGTPNSEQYF
-	few	TRBV10-3	TRBJ1-1	TGTGCCATCAGTGAAGGGGGGAACACTGAAGCTTTCTTT	CAISEGGNTEAFF
-	-	TRBV11-2	TRBJ1-1	TGTGCCAGCAGCTTAGTCGGGGACACTGAAGCTTTCTTT	CASSLVGDTEAFF
-	few	TRBV27	TRBJ2-7	TGTGCCAGCAGGGCAGGGTGGTTGGGCTCCTACGAGCAGTACTTC	CASRAGWLGSYEQYF
-	-	TRBV11-2	TRBJ2-1	TGTGCCAGCAGCTTAGATCGTGGGCGTTACTACAATGAGCAGTTCTTC	CASSLDRGRYYNEQFF
-	few	TRBV2	TRBJ1-5	TGTGCCAGCAGTCCACAGGCGAGCAATCAGCCCCAGCATTTT	CASSPQASNQPQHF
TRBD1	-	TRBV28	TRBJ2-7	TGTGCCAGCAGTATGGGGACAGGGGGGACCGAGCAGTACTTC	CASSMGTGGTEQYF
-	-	TRBV7-9	TRBJ1-5	TGTGCCAGCAGCTCGGGGGGCAATCAGCCCCAGCATTTT	CASSSGGNQPQHF
-	-	TRBV7-9	TRBJ1-1	TGTGCCAGCAGCTTAGCCACAGGCCGCGAAGCTTTCTTT	CASSLATGREAFF
-	-	TRBV5-1	TRBJ2-3	TGCGCCAGCAGCTTGGCCGGGAAGACTCAAGCAGATACGCAGTATTTT	CASSLAGKTQADTQYF
-	few	TRBV18	TRBJ1-1	TGTGCCAGCTCAATACAGGGACCGAACACTGAAGCTTTCTTT	CASSIQGPNTEAFF
-	-	TRBV28	TRBJ2-7	TGTGCCAGCAGTTTCCAAACTAGCATAGTCTCCTACGAGCAGTACTTC	CASSFQTSIVSYEQYF
-	few	TRBV23-1	TRBJ1-2	TGCGCCAGCAGCCCCGCTGTGGTCGGCTATGGCTACACCTTC	CASSPAVVGYGYTF
-	-	TRBV5-4	TRBJ1-1	TGTGCCAGCAGCTTGTATGCAGGGTCGACTGAAGCTTTCTTT	CASSLYAGSTEAFF
-	few	TRBV27	TRBJ2-7	TGTGCCAGCAGTTCCAGGGGCTACGAGCAGTACTTC	CASSSRGYEQYF
-	few	TRBV30	TRBJ1-1	TGTGCCTGGAGCAGGGATTATGCAACTGAAGCTTTCTTT	CAWSRDYATEAFF
-	few	TRBV7-2	TRBJ2-7	TGTGCCAGCAGCTTAGGGGCGTACTACGAGCAGTACTTC	CASSLGAYYEQYF
-	few	TRBV7-9	TRBJ2-7	TGTGCCAGCAGCCCAGAAGGCAGGGCGATCTACGAGCAGTACTTC	CASSPEGRAIYEQYF
TRBD2	-	TRBV9	TRBJ2-3	TGTGCCAGCAGCAGTAGCGGGAGGATGCCTAGGGATACGCAGTATTTT	CASSSSGRMPRDTQYF
TRBD1	few	TRBV5-1	TRBJ2-1	TGCGCCAGCAGTCCCGAGACAGGGGTTTACAATGAGCAGTTCTTC	CASSPETGVYNEQFF
TRBD2	-	TRBV5-1	TRBJ2-1	TGCGCCAGCAGCCTCGGGACTAGCGGTGCCAATGAGCAGTTCTTC	CASSLGTSGANEQFF
TRBD2	-	TRBV4-3	TRBJ2-7	TGCGCCAGCAGCCAAGAATTAGCGGGAGCACAGTACTTC	CASSQELAGAQYF
-	few	TRBV4-2	TRBJ2-7	TGTGCCAGCAGCCAAGACCGTTTGGCCCGCGAGCAGTACTTC	CASSQDRLAREQYF